This T cell receptor (beta chain) was sequenced in a study of shared clonotypes between healthy human individuals. As for the study in general: Those who served as donors were a couple of women and three men between the ages of 18 and 49.

The CDR3 loop spans 16 amino acids. J lost 2 bases, V lost 5 bases, and 5 bases had no gene match. Germline V gene lookup returns CDR1 SEHNR and CDR2 FQNEAQ (reference sequence). Study-level points and caveats: Among four donors, about 4.6% of naive CD4 clonotypes were found in common.

Sorted-subset replicate PCRs used around 220 ng DNA, 30,000 or so T cell genomes. Assay used: immunoSEQ multiplex PCR; TCRdb lists only in-frame clones, some missing. This table holds about 2.4 million clones, around 90% found once. On this clone itself: Its antigen is still unknown.

The source is a man aged 18 to 29 in good health. The V and J genes are TRBV7-9 and TRBJ2-1, with 11 nucleotides matching TRBD2. The sequenced material came from naive CD4+ T cells sorted from blood. Described subset: CD45RA+ positively selected. The CDR3 loop reads CASSHSGRAAYNEQFF. The CDR3 coding sequence is TGTGCCAGCAGCCATAGCGGGAGGGCTGCCTACAATGAGCAGTTCTTC.